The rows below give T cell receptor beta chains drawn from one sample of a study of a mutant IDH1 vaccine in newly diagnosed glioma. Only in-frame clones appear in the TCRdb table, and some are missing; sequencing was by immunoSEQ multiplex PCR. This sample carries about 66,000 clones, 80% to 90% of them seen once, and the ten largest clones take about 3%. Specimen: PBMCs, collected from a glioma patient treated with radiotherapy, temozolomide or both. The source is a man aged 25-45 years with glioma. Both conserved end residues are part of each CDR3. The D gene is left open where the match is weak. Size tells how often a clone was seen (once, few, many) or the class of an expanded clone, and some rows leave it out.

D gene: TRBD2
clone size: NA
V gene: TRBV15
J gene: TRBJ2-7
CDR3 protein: CATSPSGGAYEQYF
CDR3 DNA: TGTGCCACCAGCCCTAGCGGGGGGGCCTACGAGCAGTACTTC

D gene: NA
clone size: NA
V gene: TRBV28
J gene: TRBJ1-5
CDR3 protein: CASSFQSNQPQHF
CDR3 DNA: TGTGCCAGCAGTTTCCAAAGCAATCAGCCCCAGCATTTT

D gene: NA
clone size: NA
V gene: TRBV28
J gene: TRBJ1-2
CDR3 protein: CASSPSSYGYTF
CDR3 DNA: TGTGCCAGCAGCCCTAGCAGCTACGGCTACACCTTC

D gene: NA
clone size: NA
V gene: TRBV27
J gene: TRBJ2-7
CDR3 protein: CASSLSGVYEQYF
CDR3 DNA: TGTGCCAGCAGTTTAAGCGGAGTCTACGAGCAGTACTTC

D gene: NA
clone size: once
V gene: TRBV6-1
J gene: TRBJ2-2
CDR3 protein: CASSEPGGRQITGELFF
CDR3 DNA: TGTGCCAGCAGTGAACCCGGGGGGCGGCAAATCACCGGGGAGCTGTTTTTT

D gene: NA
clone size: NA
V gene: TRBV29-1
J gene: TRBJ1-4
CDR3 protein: CSVVGSRTNEKLFF
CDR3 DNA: TGCAGCGTTGTTGGGAGTCGGACTAATGAAAAACTGTTTTTT

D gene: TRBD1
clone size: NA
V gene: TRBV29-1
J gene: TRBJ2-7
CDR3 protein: CSVEEGHTGESYEQYF
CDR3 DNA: TGCAGCGTTGAAGAAGGTCATACAGGGGAAAGCTACGAGCAGTACTTC

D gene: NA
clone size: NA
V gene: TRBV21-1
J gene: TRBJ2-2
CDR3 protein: CASTAGDTGELFF
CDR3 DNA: TGTGCCAGCACAGCAGGGGACACCGGGGAGCTGTTTTTT

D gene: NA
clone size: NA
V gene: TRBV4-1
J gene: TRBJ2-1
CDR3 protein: CASSQVGTAVQNEQFF
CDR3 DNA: TGCGCCAGCAGCCAAGTCGGAACAGCGGTACAAAATGAGCAGTTCTTC

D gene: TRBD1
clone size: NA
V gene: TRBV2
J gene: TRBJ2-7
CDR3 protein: CASTRGSHSYEQYF
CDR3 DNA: TGTGCCAGCACCAGGGGGTCCCACTCCTACGAGCAGTACTTC

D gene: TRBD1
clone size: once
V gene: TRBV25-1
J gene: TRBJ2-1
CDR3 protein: CATAGQGGNEQFF
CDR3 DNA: TGTGCCACCGCGGGACAGGGTGGGAATGAGCAGTTCTTC

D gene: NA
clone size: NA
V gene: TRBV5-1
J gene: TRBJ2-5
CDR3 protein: CASSLKGAGWETQYF
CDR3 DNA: TGCGCCAGCAGCTTGAAAGGGGCCGGGTGGGAGACCCAGTACTTC

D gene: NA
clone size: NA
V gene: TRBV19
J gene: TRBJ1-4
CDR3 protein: CASSIPQEPEKLFF
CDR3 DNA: TGTGCCAGTAGTATCCCACAGGAACCTGAAAAACTGTTTTTT

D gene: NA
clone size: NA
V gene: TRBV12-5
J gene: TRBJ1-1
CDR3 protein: CASGLVPGPGMNTEAFF
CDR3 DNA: TGTGCTAGTGGTTTGGTACCAGGTCCAGGAATGAACACTGAAGCTTTCTTT

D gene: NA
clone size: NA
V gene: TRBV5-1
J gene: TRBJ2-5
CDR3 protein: CASSFSRTTLLETQYF
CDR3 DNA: TGCGCCAGCAGCTTCTCCCGGACAACCCTTCTTGAGACCCAGTACTTC

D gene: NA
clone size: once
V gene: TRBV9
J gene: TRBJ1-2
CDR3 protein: CASSPHPDGNYGYTF
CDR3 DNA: TGTGCCAGCAGCCCCCACCCGGATGGCAACTATGGCTACACCTTC

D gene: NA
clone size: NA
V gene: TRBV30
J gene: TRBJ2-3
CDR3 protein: CAWSAAGAKSSTDTQYF
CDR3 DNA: TGTGCCTGGAGTGCGGCGGGGGCGAAATCTAGCACAGATACGCAGTATTTT

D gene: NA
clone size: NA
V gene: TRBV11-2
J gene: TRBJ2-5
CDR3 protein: CASSLEYGSEETQYF
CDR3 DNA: TGTGCCAGCAGCCTAGAGTACGGGTCGGAGGAGACCCAGTACTTC

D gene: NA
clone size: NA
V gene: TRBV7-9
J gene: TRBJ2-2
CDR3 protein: CASSLEFNTGELFF
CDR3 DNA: TGTGCCAGCAGCTTAGAGTTCAACACCGGGGAGCTGTTTTTT

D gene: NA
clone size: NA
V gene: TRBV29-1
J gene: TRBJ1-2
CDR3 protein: CSVAEGIYGYTF
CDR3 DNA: TGCAGCGTTGCGGAAGGGATCTATGGCTACACCTTC

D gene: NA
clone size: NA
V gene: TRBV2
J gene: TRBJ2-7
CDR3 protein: CASSRGAAYEQYF
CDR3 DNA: TGTGCCAGCAGCCGGGGGGCTGCCTACGAGCAGTACTTC

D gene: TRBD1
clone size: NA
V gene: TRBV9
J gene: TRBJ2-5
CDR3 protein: CASSVSGGRGQETQYF
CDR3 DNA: TGTGCCAGCAGCGTATCAGGGGGCCGGGGCCAAGAGACCCAGTACTTC

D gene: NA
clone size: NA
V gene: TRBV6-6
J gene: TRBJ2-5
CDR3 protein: CASSSNRDNQETQYF
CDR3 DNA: TGTGCCAGCAGTTCCAACCGGGACAATCAAGAGACCCAGTACTTC

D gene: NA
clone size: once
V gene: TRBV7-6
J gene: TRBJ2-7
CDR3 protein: CASSLAKGEQYF
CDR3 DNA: TGTGCCAGCAGCTTGGCAAAGGGCGAGCAGTACTTC

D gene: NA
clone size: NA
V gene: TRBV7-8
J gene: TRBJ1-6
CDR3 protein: CASTLKGTTGSPLHF
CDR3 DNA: TGTGCCAGCACCTTGAAGGGAACTACCGGTTCACCCCTCCACTTT

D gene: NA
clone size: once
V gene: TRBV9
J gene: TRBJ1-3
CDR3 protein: CASSARNYANSGDTIYF
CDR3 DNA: TGTGCCAGCAGCGCCCGGAATTATGCCAACTCTGGAGACACCATATATTTT